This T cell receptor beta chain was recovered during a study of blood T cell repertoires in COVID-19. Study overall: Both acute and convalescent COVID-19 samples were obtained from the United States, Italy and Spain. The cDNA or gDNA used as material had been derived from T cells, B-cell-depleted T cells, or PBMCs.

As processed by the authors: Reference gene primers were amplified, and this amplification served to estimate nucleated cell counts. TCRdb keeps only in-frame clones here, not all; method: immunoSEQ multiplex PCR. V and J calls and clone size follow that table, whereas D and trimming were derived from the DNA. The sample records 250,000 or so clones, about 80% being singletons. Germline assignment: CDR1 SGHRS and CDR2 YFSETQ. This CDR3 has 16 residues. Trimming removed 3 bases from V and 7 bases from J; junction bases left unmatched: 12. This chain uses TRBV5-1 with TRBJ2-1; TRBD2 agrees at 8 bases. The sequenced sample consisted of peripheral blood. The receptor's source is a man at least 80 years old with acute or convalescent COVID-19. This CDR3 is CASSWRRGGPGNEQFF. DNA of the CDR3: TGCGCCAGCAGCTGGAGACGGGGGGGCCCGGGGAATGAGCAGTTCTTC.